This TCR beta chain is drawn from a study of cytomegalovirus exposure and HLA in healthy donors (dated by TCRdb to 2015 to 2018). Study-wide context: An earlier analysis of several hundred of the donors reported roughly 300 Gb of sequence data and around 120 million unique TCR beta sequences obtained from about 180 million T cells. About 280 gigabases of sequencing data and approximately 85 million unique TCR sequences were included in an early release covering several hundred HLA-typed donors. Among the approximately 430 genotyped donors, approximately 82% belonged to the genetic ancestry cluster associated with self-reported Caucasian donors. The study aimed to test whether cataloging public T cell receptors could reveal signatures of past pathogen exposure. The study profiled the T cell repertoires of under 700 subjects by immunosequencing and related them to cytomegalovirus serostatus. In addition to the first cohort of 666 subjects, a separate validation cohort of 120 different subjects was used. To predict cytomegalovirus infection status, the study combined high-throughput TCR immunosequencing, statistical association of individual TCRs with disease status, and machine learning. A later analysis re-analyzed previously published TCR beta repertoires from several hundred donors and added high-resolution HLA genotyping to study TCR occurrence patterns. Rather than using new phenotypic data, the later analysis identified candidate immune exposures from TCR beta sequences and from how often those sequences occurred across donors. In an earlier analysis of several hundred of the donors, high-throughput TCR beta sequencing was used to judge whether each TCR beta V gene segment behaved as functional or pseudogenic. Alongside the repertoire data, information on donor age, sex, ethnicity and CMV serostatus was compiled. A later genetic analysis used genome-wide SNP genotypes for about three fifths of the 666 donors, treating that subset as a discovery cohort. Every repertoire in the discovery cohort had been generated on one and the same sequencing platform. HLA typing included class I and class II loci at four-digit resolution. The number of typed donors differed by locus: about 620-630 for A, B, C, DRB1 and DQB1; about 520 for DQA1; approximately 610 for DPA1; and roughly 470 for DPB1. Four to six DR-DQ haplotypes were handled as single units for association and clustering because linkage in the cohort was strong. Among around 400 genotyped donors of the cohort, an average of roughly 230,000 unique TCR beta nucleotide sequences was sequenced per donor, of which 15% to 20% were non-productive. Paper-wide results and their limitations: A cluster of highly shared sequence variants was judged likely to represent a technical artifact of the sequencing pipeline. In a later analysis, 16,951 TCR beta sequences were associated with specific HLA alleles at a false discovery rate of 0.05. The study listed 150 to 200 TCR beta chains as associated with cytomegalovirus. A further reported finding was that TCR beta sequences accurately predicted the HLA-A and HLA-B alleles for most subjects in the first cohort. In a later analysis, TCR association rates were found to vary across HLA loci, with the most associated TCRs seen for DRB1 alleles and the fewest for HLA-C alleles. The classifier was reported to diagnose cytomegalovirus status with high specificity and sensitivity in both the original and validation cohorts. An earlier analysis of approximately 570 of the donors showed that most TCR beta V segments appeared in productive rearrangements either about 87% or about 30% of the time, which broadly matched IMGT annotations. This cohort had only TCR beta chains sequenced, and the lack of alpha or paired-chain data limited which features could be detected. In vitro tests confirmed that a few of the cytomegalovirus-associated TCR beta chains recognize cytomegalovirus antigens. HLA typing was unavailable for some donors at each locus, so association tests used only the typed subset. Most TCR sequences were seen in very few donors, while some public TCRs were found in many individuals. In a later analysis, HLA-associated TCR beta chains showed more clonal expansion and lower generation probabilities than non-associated chains that were equally common. Correlated functional status among segregating V segments might reflect linkage disequilibrium, but an unknown experimental factor could not be ruled out. A later genetic analysis associated a missense DCLRE1C variant with V-gene and J-gene trimming of TCR beta chains, and an independent cohort replicated the association. The authors suggested that the approach could potentially be extended to other disease states and immunological phenotypes. Compared with the 666-donor mean, donors in an Asian-associated ancestry cluster had fewer N-insertions in productive TCRs, according to a later genetic analysis. Roughly uniform sequencing depth across donors was assumed in presence/absence analyses, although this assumption may not hold. Most CMV-associated TCR beta chains appeared to be HLA-restricted in a later analysis, and the HLA associations seemed to be driven largely by CMV exposure. The only immune exposure information available for the cohort was CMV serostatus. Roughly 15 rarely observed V segments, including chromosome 9 orphons, were excluded from the earlier analysis of approximately 500 of the donors because counts were too low. When HLA alleles, especially DR and DQ, strongly co-occurred, attributing TCR associations to individual alleles was difficult. In a later analysis, several top co-occurrence clusters were reported to appear linked to parvovirus B19, influenza, CMV and Epstein-Barr virus.

This clone turned up a few times. No antigen is known for it. Base quality data are lacking; no much larger clone is found one base away. The library was generated by the immunoSEQ multiplex PCR assay. A mixture of 60 forward primers for TCR Vbeta segments and 13 reverse primers for TCR Jbeta segments was used in the multiplex PCR. The CDR3 region of rearranged TCR beta genes was amplified from genomic DNA with a multiplex PCR assay. On the Illumina HiSeq System, the amplified TCR beta libraries were sequenced as 87-base-pair reads. Concerning the study's data processing: A later analysis tallied approximately 87 million unique TCR beta chains across the 600 to 700 repertoires, and 10 million to 11 million of those chains were shared by two or more donors. To remove PCR and sequencing errors, raw reads were error-corrected and collapsed into unique sequences using a nearest-neighbor algorithm that merged closely related sequences. V, D and J gene segments were assigned by aligning CDR3 sequences to IMGT reference sequences. Each retained sequence needed at least a six-nucleotide match to both a V gene segment and a J gene segment. Rearrangements were classified as productive when the CDR3 lacked stop codons and remained in frame with V and J, and all other rearrangements were classified as non-productive. Following IMGT convention, CDR3 was defined as the stretch from the second conserved V-encoded cysteine up to the conserved J-encoded phenylalanine. The earlier analysis of 500 to 650 of the donors excluded any sequence lacking an unambiguous match to a single V gene segment. An earlier analysis of 450 to 650 of the donors called V segments functional above 56.7% productive rearrangements and segregating when the between-donor standard deviation exceeded 5%. A statistical classification framework was developed to diagnose cytomegalovirus status using the catalog of TCR beta chain sequences. A later analysis assigned V and J genes by comparing TCR nucleotide sequences with IMGT/GENE-DB human TR gene sequences. The TCRdist pipeline was used in a later analysis to assign CDR3 sequences and most-parsimonious VDJ recombination scenarios. A later analysis defined each TCR beta chain by its CDR3 amino acid sequence plus V-gene family, and excluded reads lacking a unique V-gene family. As a way to deal with suspected cross-contamination and a sequencing artifact, a later analysis dropped 450 to 600 nucleotide sequences that were highly shared and had low generation probability. In a later analysis, a clonal expansion index was calculated for each public chain from normalized within-repertoire ranks of inferred template counts. Generation probabilities in a later analysis came from a VDJ recombination model fitted to out-of-frame rearrangements, and those results were checked against IGoR. A later analysis scored TCR-TCR, TCR-HLA and TCR-CMV co-occurrence with hypergeometric tests, applying a repertoire-size bias correction to TCR pairs. A later analysis estimated false discovery rates by permuting HLA or CMV assignments 20 times. In a later analysis, co-occurring TCRs were grouped using DBSCAN, and TCRdist sequence similarity was added for clustering within HLA-allele-positive subsets. Co-occurrence clustering excluded repertoires with fewer than 30,000 or more than 120,000 public chains, plus five with anomalous nucleotide sharing. What TCRdb holds here is the immuneACCESS table cut down to in-frame rearrangements. Part of the clones is not present; checked against another copy, under half of the missing clones reflect an unresolved V gene, and the others are unexplained. V, J and clone size derive from that table, while D and trimming were established from the DNA sequence. The sample table records over 95,000 clones; 74% of these occur just once. The ten largest clones take up approximately 2% of the sample.

The cohort was made up of approximately 670 healthy bone marrow donors. All cohort members were sampled while nominally healthy, although unrecorded immune exposures were likely present. CMV serostatus was positive for about 300 and negative for about half of the roughly 700 cohort members, and was not recorded for this donor. A peripheral blood sample was provided by each donor, and peripheral blood mononuclear cells were used for TCR beta sequencing. The Qiagen DNeasy Blood Extraction Kit was used to extract genomic DNA from the blood cell samples. The TCR comes from a human donor in good health. Sequencing was carried out using PBMCs.

The CDR3 amino acid sequence is: CASSARDTLNTEAFF. In nucleotide form, the sequence is TGTGCCAGCAGCGCCCGGGACACCTTGAACACTGAAGCTTTCTTT. The sequence is built from TRBV7-9 and TRBJ1-1; a weak D assignment points to TRBD1 (6 bases agree). V lost 5 bases and J lost 0 bases; the stretch between them is 13 bases long. CDR1 is given as SEHNR and CDR2 as FQNEAQ, both from the germline V gene (reference sequence). The CDR3 numbers 15 residues from cysteine through phenylalanine. Just CDR3 DNA is preserved here, 45 bases in frame from base 1.